One sample yielded the 20 T cell receptor beta chains listed below, sequenced in a study of spatial heterogeneity in lung cancer. Time point noted: blood at routine non-recurrence follow-up after resection. TCRdb re-derived calls from the 5' RACE reads in MiXCR, one entry per CDR3 protein. The repertoire has 100,000 to 120,000 distinct CDR3 sequences, 10% to 11% of them found once; the top ten carry about 24%. Source: PBMCs, taken at follow-up. These receptors all stem from a female donor with early-stage non-small cell lung cancer.

This clonotype was detected many times. This sequence joins TRBV12-3 or TRBV12-4 and TRBJ2-3; no clear D gene. Trimming left V 2 bases short and J 5 bases short, with 8 bases between. The CDR3 has 13 amino acids. The CDR3 nucleotides read TGTGCCAGCAGTTTAAGCTGGCGAGATACGCAGTATTTT. Translated, it gives CASSLSWRDTQYF.

A few counts support this clonotype. V and J are TRBV2 and TRBJ2-2; 9 bases fit TRBD1. The germline CDR1 and CDR2 sequences are SNHLY and FYNNEI. Germline trimming cut 5 bases from V and 6 bases from J; bases unmatched to any gene: 4. The CDR3 consists of 14 residues. CDR3 region: CASSQQGAPGELFF. CDR3 DNA: TGTGCCAGCAGTCAACAGGGGGCTCCCGGGGAGCTGTTTTTT.

The CDR3: CASSRRDRKNTEAFF. Written as DNA, the CDR3 is TGCGCCAGCAGCCGAAGGGACAGAAAGAACACTGAAGCTTTCTTT. V usage is TRBV5-1 and J usage is TRBJ1-1; 7 bases map to TRBD1. This CDR3 has 15 residues. Germline loops: CDR1 SGHRS, CDR2 YFSETQ. J was trimmed by 1 base and V by 4 bases; bases with no gene match: 7. The full variable domain, with the rest looked up from reference TRBV5-1 and TRBJ1-1, is KAGVTQTPRYLIKTRGQQVTLSCSPISGHRSVSWYQQTPGQGLQFLFEYFSETQRNKGNFPGRFSGRQFSNSRSEMNVSTLELGDSALYLCASSRRDRKNTEAFFGQGTRLTVV.

The chain joins TRBV19 to TRBJ2-2; D gene ambiguous. The CDR3 length is 11 residues. Germline V CDR1 and CDR2: LNHDA, SQIVND (reference sequence). Trimming removed 3 bases from V and 7 bases from J, with 3 bases in between. CDR3 region: CASSMFGELFF. CDR3 nucleotide sequence: TGTGCCAGTAGTATGTTCGGGGAGCTGTTTTTT.

The sample holds one count of this clonotype. This chain links TRBV6-2 or TRBV6-3 with TRBJ2-4, with 7 positions matching TRBD1. The ends lost 3 bases at V and 8 bases at J; junction bases unmatched: 4. CDR1 and CDR2 (germline): MNHEY, SVGEGT. CDR3 size: 13 residues. CDR3 protein: CASSYNRGDIQYF. DNA for the CDR3: TGTGCCAGCAGTTATAACAGGGGAGACATTCAGTACTTC.

V and J are TRBV28 and TRBJ2-2; a weak D match, TRBD1 (5 bases). Between the trimmed V and J ends, which lost 1 base and 4 bases, there was a span of 10 bases. The germline V gene encodes CDR1 MDHEN and CDR2 SYDVKM. CDR3 length: 15 residues. The CDR3 DNA sequence: TGTGCCAGCAGTTTATCAGGGATCGGCACCGGGGAGCTGTTTTTT. Translation gives CASSLSGIGTGELFF.

This clonotype was recorded a few times. The CDR3 region is CASSYTGTSGNNEQFF. In DNA, the CDR3 is TGTGCCAGCAGTTACACAGGGACTAGCGGGAACAATGAGCAGTTCTTC. This rearrangement joins TRBV27 to TRBJ2-1; 13 bases match TRBD2. Germline CDR1 and CDR2: MNHEY and SMNVEV (reference sequence). J gave up 5 bases and V 4 bases, and 5 bases lay outside the gene matches. The CDR3 extends over 16 amino acids.

The chain uses TRBV12-3 or TRBV12-4 and TRBJ2-5; D perhaps matches TRBD2 (5 bases). The CDR3 totals 14 residues. Trimming removed 5 bases from V and 7 bases from J, with 17 bases in between. The CDR3 protein is CASSTIYPLGTQYF. The CDR3 nucleotides read TGTGCCAGCAGTACCATATATCCACTAGGGACCCAGTACTTC.

This clonotype was counted ten times or more. The rearrangement joins TRBV11-2 to TRBJ2-5, with D perhaps TRBD2 (5 bases). There are 13 residues in the CDR3. With 5 bases removed from V and 5 bases from J, the gap between germline ends came to 12 bases. CDR1 SGHAT and CDR2 FQNNGV come from the germline V gene. The CDR3 here is CASSVTRTETQYF. The CDR3 DNA reads TGTGCCAGCAGCGTTACTAGGACGGAGACCCAGTACTTC.

V usage is TRBV5-1 and J usage is TRBJ2-2, with 9 bases identical to TRBD1. CDR3 size: 19 residues. J lost 1 base, V lost 6 bases, and 16 bases had no gene match. Germline lookup yields CDR1 SGHRS and CDR2 YFSETQ. The CDR3, as DNA: TGCGCCAGCATCCCGGACAGGGGCCGGCGGGAGAGGAACACCGGGGAGCTGTTTTTT. It yields the protein CASIPDRGRRERNTGELFF. Complete variable domain (other parts from reference TRBV5-1 and TRBJ2-2): KAGVTQTPRYLIKTRGQQVTLSCSPISGHRSVSWYQQTPGQGLQFLFEYFSETQRNKGNFPGRFSGRQFSNSRSEMNVSTLELGDSALYLCASIPDRGRRERNTGELFFGEGSRLTVL.

This clonotype has at least ten counts. The gene calls are TRBV29-1 and TRBJ1-1; D is ambiguous. Germline CDR1 SQVTM, CDR2 ANQGSEA. Trimming stripped 4 bases from V and 4 bases from J, with 10 bases between. The length of the CDR3 is 12 residues. CDR3 sequence (DNA): TGCAGCGTTGCAGTCCAGGCCACTGAAGCTTTCTTT. Its protein product is CSVAVQATEAFF. Full variable domain (outside the CDR3, taken from reference TRBV29-1 and TRBJ1-1): SAVISQKPSRDICQRGTSLTIQCQVDSQVTMMFWYRQQPGQSLTLIATANQGSEATYESGFVIDKFPISRPNLTFSTLTVSNMSPEDSSIYLCSVAVQATEAFFGQGTRLTVV.

The genes are TRBV7-3 and TRBJ2-2; tentative D call: TRBD2 (6 bases). CDR1 SGHTA and CDR2 FQGTGA come from the germline V gene. Trimming took 8 bases from V and 2 from J, leaving 18 bases between them. The CDR3 contains 16 residues. The CDR3 DNA follows: TGTGCCAGCTGTGGTGAGCTAGCGCGAAACACCGGGGAGCTGTTTTTT. Translation gives CASCGELARNTGELFF. Looking up the rest from reference TRBV7-3 and TRBJ2-2 gives the full variable domain: GAGVSQTPSNKVTEKGKYVELRCDPISGHTALYWYRQSLGQGPEFLIYFQGTGAADDSGLPNDRFFAVRPEGSVSTLKIQRTERGDSAVYLCASCGELARNTGELFFGEGSRLTVL.

This clonotype was counted only a few times. This chain connects TRBV20-1 to TRBJ2-7; D call uncertain. CDR3 length equals 13 residues. CDR1 is DFQATT and CDR2 is SNEGSKA in the germline V gene (reference sequence). V was cut by 5 bases and J by 0 bases, with 11 bases left in between. For the CDR3, the DNA is TGCAGTGCTGATCGACAAGTCTCCTACGAGCAGTACTTC. As protein: CSADRQVSYEQYF.

This clonotype was seen a handful of times. The chain has TRBV11-3 and TRBJ2-1; tentative D call: TRBD2 (6 bases). V lost 5 bases and J lost 9, with 14 bases in between. This CDR3 comprises 13 residues. Germline V gene lookup returns CDR1 SGHNT and CDR2 YENEEA. CDR3 nucleotide sequence: TGTGCCAGCAGCCTCCGGGCCGGGGGTGAGCAGTTCTTC. This gives the protein CASSLRAGGEQFF.

This clonotype has more than one count but fewer than ten. The genes are TRBV11-2 and TRBJ2-1; 10 nucleotides line up with TRBD1. This CDR3 has 15 amino acids. V lost 3 bases to trimming and J lost 8 bases; unmatched junction nucleotides: 7. Germline V lookup: CDR1 SGHAT, CDR2 FQNNGV. The chain's CDR3 is CASSFIRDRGHEQFF. For the CDR3, the DNA is TGTGCCAGCAGCTTCATCCGGGACAGGGGACATGAGCAGTTCTTC.

This clonotype was seen many times. This sequence joins TRBV29-1 and TRBJ2-1; 8 nucleotides agree with TRBD2. Trimming cost V 4 bases and J 2 bases; bases outside gene matches: 10. The CDR3 extends over 16 amino acids. Germline V lookup: CDR1 SQVTM, CDR2 ANQGSEA. For the CDR3, the DNA is TGCAGCGTTGCGGGCCCTCCGGGAGGGGCCTACAATGAGCAGTTCTTC. Its protein product is CSVAGPPGGAYNEQFF.

This clonotype appeared a few times. J is TRBJ2-1 and V is TRBV14; D unresolved. CDR1 and CDR2 (germline): SGHDN, FVKESK. Trimming removed 0 bases at V and 6 bases at J, with 9 bases between. The CDR3 has 14 residues. In DNA, the CDR3 is TGTGCCAGCAGCCAAGAACCGTTTTCCAATGAGCAGTTCTTC. Its protein product is CASSQEPFSNEQFF.

V is TRBV6-5 and J is TRBJ2-1, with 7 bases fitting TRBD1. V shed 2 bases, J shed 5 bases, and the junction held 15 bases outside the gene matches. This CDR3 has 18 residues. In germline, CDR1 is MNHEY, CDR2 SVGAGI. The CDR3 region is CASSYGVTFRQGHNEQFF. CDR3 sequence (DNA): TGTGCCAGCAGTTACGGCGTTACCTTTAGACAGGGACACAATGAGCAGTTCTTC.

The table lists this clonotype with a few counts. The V call is TRBV29-1, the J call TRBJ2-6; a weak D match, TRBD1 (6 bases). Trimming pared 6 bases from V and 2 bases from J, leaving 11 bases between. Germline CDR1 SQVTM, CDR2 ANQGSEA. This CDR3 is 14 amino acids long. In DNA, the CDR3 is TGCAGCGTGTTCGAGGGGGCTGGGGCCAACGTCCTGACTTTC. Its protein is CSVFEGAGANVLTF.

This clonotype was observed at least ten times. The chain is built from TRBV7-9 and TRBJ1-2, with 9 positions matching TRBD1. The CDR3 spans 14 residues. J was trimmed by 8 bases and V by 3 bases; bases with no gene match: 7. Germline CDR1 reads SEHNR; CDR2 reads FQNEAQ (reference sequence). The CDR3 nucleotides read TGTGCCAGCAGCTTTGATCGACAGGGGGACGGCTACACCTTC. Translating it yields CASSFDRQGDGYTF.